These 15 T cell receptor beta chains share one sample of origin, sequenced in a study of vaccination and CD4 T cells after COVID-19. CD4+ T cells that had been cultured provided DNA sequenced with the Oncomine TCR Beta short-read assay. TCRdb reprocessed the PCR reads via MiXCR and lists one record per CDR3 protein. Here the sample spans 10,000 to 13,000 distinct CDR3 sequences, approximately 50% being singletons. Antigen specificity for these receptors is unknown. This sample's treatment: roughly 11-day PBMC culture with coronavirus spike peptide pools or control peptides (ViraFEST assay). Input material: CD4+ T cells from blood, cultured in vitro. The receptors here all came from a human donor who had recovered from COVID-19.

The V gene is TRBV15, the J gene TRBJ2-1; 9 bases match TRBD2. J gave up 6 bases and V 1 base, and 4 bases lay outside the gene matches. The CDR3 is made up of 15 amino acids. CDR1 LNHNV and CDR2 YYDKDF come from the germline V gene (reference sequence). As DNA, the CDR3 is TGTGCCACCAGCAGAGGTAGCGGGAGTACCAATGAGCAGTTCTTC. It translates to CATSRGSGSTNEQFF.

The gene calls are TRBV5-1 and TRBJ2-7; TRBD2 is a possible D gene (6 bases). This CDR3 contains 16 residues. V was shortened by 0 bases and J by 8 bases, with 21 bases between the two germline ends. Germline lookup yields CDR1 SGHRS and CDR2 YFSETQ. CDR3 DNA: TGCGCCAGCAGCTTGGAGATCCTACCGGGCGGGGAACAGCAGTACTTC. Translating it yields CASSLEILPGGEQQYF.

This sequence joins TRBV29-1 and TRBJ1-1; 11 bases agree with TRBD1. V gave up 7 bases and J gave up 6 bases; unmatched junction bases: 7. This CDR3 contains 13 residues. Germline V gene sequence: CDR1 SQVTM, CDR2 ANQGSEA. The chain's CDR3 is CSASRTGGAEAFF. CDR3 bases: TGCAGCGCCTCCCGGACAGGGGGCGCTGAAGCTTTCTTT.

The CDR3: CASSYLGVHYGYTF. The CDR3 nucleotides are TGTGCCAGCAGTTACTTAGGGGTGCACTATGGCTACACCTTC. The genes are TRBV6-5 and TRBJ1-2; D might be TRBD1 (5 bases). The CDR3 extends over 14 amino acids. V was clipped by 1 base and J by 3 bases, with 9 bases between them. The V gene's germline CDR1 is MNHEY and CDR2 SVGAGI.

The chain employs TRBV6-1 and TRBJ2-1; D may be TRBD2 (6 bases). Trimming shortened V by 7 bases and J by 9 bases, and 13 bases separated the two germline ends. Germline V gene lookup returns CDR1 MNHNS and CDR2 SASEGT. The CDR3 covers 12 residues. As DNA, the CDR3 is TGTGCCAGCACCCTACTCGGGAGTGAGCAGTTCTTC. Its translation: CASTLLGSEQFF.

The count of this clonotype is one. The CDR3 is CAWTLGQGLQETQYF. CDR3 in DNA: TGTGCCTGGACACTGGGACAGGGCCTCCAAGAGACCCAGTACTTC. The chain uses TRBV30 and TRBJ2-5; TRBD1 matches 9 bases. The CDR3 contains 15 residues. Trimming removed 4 bases from V and 1 base from J; junction bases left unmatched: 7. Germline V gene sequence: CDR1 GTSNPN, CDR2 SVGIG (reference sequence). The entire variable domain, with the rest obtained from reference TRBV30 and TRBJ2-5, is as follows: SQTIHQWPATLVQPVGSPLSLECTVEGTSNPNLYWYRQAAGRGLQLLFYSVGIGQISSEVPQNLSASRPQDRQFILSSKKLLLSDSGFYLCAWTLGQGLQETQYFGPGTRLLVL.

CDR3 protein: CSARDLARVSGEQFF. The CDR3 DNA sequence: TGCAGTGCTAGAGATCTTGCGCGCGTTTCCGGTGAGCAGTTCTTC. J is TRBJ2-1 and V is TRBV20-1; D not certain. Germline CDR1 is DFQATT and CDR2 is SNEGSKA (reference sequence). This CDR3 region has 15 residues. V was clipped by 0 bases and J by 9 bases, with 18 bases between them.

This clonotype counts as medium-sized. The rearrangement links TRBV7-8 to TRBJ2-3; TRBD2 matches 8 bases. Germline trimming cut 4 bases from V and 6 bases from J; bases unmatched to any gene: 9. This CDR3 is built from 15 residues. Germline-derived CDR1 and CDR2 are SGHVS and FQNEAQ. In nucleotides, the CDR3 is TGTGCCAGCAGCTCAAAAAGACTAGCGAGGGATACGCAGTATTTT. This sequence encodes CASSSKRLARDTQYF.

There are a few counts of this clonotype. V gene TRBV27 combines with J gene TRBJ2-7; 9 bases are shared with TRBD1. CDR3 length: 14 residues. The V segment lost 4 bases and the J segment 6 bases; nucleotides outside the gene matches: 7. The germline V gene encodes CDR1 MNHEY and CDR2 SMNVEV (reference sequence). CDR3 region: CASSYWDRVGEQYF. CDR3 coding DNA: TGTGCCAGCAGTTACTGGGACAGGGTGGGCGAGCAGTACTTC.

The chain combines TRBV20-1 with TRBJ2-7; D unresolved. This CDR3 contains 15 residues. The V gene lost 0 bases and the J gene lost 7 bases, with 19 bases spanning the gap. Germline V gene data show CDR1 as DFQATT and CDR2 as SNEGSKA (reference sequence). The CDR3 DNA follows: TGCAGTGCTAGAGACACACCCAGGTCCTACAATGAGCAGTACTTC. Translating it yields CSARDTPRSYNEQYF.

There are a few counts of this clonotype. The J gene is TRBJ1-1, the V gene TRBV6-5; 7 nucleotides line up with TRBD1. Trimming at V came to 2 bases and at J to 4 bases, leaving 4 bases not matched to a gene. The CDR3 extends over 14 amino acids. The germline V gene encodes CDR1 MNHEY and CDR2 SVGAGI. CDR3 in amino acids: CASSYNRGATEAFF. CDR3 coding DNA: TGTGCCAGCAGTTACAACAGGGGCGCCACTGAAGCTTTCTTT.

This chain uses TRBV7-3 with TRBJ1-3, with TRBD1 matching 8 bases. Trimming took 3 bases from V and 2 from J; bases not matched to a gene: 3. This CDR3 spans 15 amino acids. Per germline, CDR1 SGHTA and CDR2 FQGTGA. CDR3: CASSFDRGAGNTIYF. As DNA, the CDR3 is TGTGCCAGCAGCTTCGACAGGGGCGCTGGAAACACCATATATTTT.

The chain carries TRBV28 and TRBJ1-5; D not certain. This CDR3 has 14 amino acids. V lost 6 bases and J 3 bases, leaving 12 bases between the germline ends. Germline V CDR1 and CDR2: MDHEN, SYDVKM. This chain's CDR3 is CASSPDGPNQPQHF. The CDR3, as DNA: TGTGCCAGCAGCCCAGACGGCCCCAATCAGCCCCAGCATTTT.

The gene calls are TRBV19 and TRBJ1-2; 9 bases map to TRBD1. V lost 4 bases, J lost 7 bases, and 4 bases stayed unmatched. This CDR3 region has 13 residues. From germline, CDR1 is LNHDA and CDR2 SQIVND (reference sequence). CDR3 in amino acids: CASSTTGGSGYTF. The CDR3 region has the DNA TGTGCCAGTAGTACCACAGGGGGCAGTGGCTACACCTTC.

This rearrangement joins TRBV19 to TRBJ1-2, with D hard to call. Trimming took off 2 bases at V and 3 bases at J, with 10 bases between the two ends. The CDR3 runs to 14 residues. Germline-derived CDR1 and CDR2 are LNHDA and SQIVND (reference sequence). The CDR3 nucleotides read TGTGCCAGTAGTATATCGGGCCGCGACTATGGCTACACCTTC. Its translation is CASSISGRDYGYTF.